The sample holds one count of the clone carrying this T cell receptor beta chain. Its cognate antigen is unknown. Generated by immunoSEQ multiplex PCR, the TCRdb table keeps only in-frame clones and is missing some. The table includes approximately 330,000 clones, nearly 95% detected once. The time point: blood from clinic visit 5 months post-surgery; TSC patient then seizure free. These data belong to a study of brain T cells in children with intractable seizures. Study conclusions and caveats: Only CDR3 sequence similarity suggested viral specificity, without known HCMV serostatus.

CDR1 and CDR2 (germline): DFQATT, SNEGSKA (reference sequence). CDR3 size: 11 residues. This chain connects TRBV20-1 to TRBJ2-7; 9 bases align to TRBD1. The TCR comes from a boy less than two years old with tuberous sclerosis and intractable seizures. This specimen consisted of peripheral blood, obtained around 5 months after surgery. The CDR3 nucleotides read TGCAGCGGACAGGGGCCCTTGGAGCAGTACTTC. Protein sequence: CSGQGPLEQYF.